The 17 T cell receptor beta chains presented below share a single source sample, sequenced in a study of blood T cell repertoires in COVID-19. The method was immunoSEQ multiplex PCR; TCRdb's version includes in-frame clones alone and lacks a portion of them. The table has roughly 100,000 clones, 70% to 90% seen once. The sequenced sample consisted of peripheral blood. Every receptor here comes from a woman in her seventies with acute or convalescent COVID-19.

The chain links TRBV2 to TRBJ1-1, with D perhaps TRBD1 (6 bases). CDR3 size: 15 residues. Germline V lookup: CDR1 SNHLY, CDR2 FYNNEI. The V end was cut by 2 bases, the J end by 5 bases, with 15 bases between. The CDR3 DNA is TGTGCCAGCAGTGAACGGGGAGGGGGGAGGACTGAAGCTTTCTTT. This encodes CASSERGGGRTEAFF.

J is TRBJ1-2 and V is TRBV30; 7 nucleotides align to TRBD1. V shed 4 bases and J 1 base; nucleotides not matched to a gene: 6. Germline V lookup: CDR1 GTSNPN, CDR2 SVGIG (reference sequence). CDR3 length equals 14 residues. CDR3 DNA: TGTGCCTGGAATGGGGGACAGAATAACTATGGCTACACCTTC. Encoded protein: CAWNGGQNNYGYTF.

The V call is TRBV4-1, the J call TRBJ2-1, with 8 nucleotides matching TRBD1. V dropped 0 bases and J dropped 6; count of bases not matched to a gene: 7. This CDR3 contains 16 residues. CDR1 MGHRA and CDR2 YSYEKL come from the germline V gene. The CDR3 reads CASSQEPQGVLNEQFF. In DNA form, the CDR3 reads TGCGCCAGCAGCCAAGAACCACAGGGGGTGCTCAATGAGCAGTTCTTC.

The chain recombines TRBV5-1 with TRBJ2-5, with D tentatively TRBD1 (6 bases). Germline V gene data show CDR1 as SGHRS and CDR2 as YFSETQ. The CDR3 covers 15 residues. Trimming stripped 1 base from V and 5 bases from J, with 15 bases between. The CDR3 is CASSLSQYQGETQYF. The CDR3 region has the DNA TGCGCCAGCAGCTTGAGTCAGTACCAGGGGGAGACCCAGTACTTC.

CDR3 nucleotide sequence: TGTGCCAGCACCGGGGGGGTGACAGTTTATGGCTACACCTTC. Protein: CASTGGVTVYGYTF. This rearrangement joins TRBV7-8 to TRBJ1-2; maybe TRBD1 (5 bases). V lost 7 bases, J lost 5 bases, and 17 bases lay in between. In germline, CDR1 is SGHVS, CDR2 FQNEAQ. The CDR3 has 14 amino acids. Full variable domain (missing parts from reference TRBV7-8 and TRBJ1-2): GAGVSQSPRYKVAKRGQDVALRCDPISGHVSLFWYQQALGQGPEFLTYFQNEAQLDKSGLPSDRFFAERPEGSVSTLKIQRTQQEDSAVYLCASTGGVTVYGYTFGSGTRLTVV.

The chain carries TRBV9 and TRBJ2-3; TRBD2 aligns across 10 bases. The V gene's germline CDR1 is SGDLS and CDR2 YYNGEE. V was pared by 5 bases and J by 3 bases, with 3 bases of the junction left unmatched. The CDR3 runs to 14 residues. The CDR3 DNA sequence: TGTGCCAGCAGTCTAGCGGGAGTGACAGATACGCAGTATTTT. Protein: CASSLAGVTDTQYF.

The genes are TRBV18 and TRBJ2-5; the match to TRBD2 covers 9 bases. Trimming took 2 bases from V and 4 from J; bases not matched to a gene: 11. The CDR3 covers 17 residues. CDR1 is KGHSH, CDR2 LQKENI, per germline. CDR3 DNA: TGTGCCAGCTCACCATTGGCTAGCGGGATGTTTACAGAGACCCAGTACTTC. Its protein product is CASSPLASGMFTETQYF.

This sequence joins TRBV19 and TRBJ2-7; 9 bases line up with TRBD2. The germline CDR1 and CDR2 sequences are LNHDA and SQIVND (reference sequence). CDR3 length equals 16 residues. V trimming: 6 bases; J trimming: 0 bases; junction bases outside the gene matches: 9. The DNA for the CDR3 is TGTGCCAGTAGCCCAACCTTTAGCGGGGGCTCCTACGAGCAGTACTTC. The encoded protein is CASSPTFSGGSYEQYF.

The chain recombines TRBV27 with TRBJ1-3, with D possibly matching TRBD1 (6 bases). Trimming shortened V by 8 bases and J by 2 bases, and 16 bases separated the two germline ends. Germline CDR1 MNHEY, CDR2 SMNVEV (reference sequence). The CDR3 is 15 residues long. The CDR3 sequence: CASSRGIHAGNTIYF. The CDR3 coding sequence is TGTGCCAGCTCCAGGGGAATTCACGCTGGAAACACCATATATTTT.

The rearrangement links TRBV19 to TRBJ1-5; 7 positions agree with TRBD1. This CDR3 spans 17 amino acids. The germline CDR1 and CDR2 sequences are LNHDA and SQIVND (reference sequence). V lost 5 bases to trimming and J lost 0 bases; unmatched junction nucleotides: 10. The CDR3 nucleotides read TGTGCCAGTAGTCGCCCGGACGGGACAGATAGCAATCAGCCCCAGCATTTT. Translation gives CASSRPDGTDSNQPQHF.

The CDR3 protein is CASSSGQGPTDTQYF. In nucleotides, the CDR3 is TGTGCCAGCTCATCGGGACAGGGGCCCACAGATACGCAGTATTTT. The chain is built from TRBV18 and TRBJ2-3, with 10 bases identical to TRBD1. This CDR3 has 15 residues. V dropped 5 bases and J dropped 2; count of bases not matched to a gene: 4. Germline lookup yields CDR1 KGHSH and CDR2 LQKENI.

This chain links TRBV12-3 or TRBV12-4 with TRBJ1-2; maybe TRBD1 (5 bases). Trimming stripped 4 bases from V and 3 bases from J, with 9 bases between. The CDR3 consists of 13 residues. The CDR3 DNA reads TGTGCCAGCAGTTCGACAGTCCACTATGGCTACACCTTC. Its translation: CASSSTVHYGYTF.

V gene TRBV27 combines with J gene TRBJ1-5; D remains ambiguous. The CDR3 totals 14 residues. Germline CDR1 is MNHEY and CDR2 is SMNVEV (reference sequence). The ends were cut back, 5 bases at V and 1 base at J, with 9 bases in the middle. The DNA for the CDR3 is TGTGCCAGCAGTCCGTATGTGAGCAATCAGCCCCAGCATTTT. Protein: CASSPYVSNQPQHF.

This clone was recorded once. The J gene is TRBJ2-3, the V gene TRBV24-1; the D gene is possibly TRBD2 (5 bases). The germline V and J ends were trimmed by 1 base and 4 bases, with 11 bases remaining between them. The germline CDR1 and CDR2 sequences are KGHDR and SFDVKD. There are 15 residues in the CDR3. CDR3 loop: CATSDFTLAPDTQYF. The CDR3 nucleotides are TGTGCCACCAGTGATTTTACCCTAGCCCCAGATACGCAGTATTTT.

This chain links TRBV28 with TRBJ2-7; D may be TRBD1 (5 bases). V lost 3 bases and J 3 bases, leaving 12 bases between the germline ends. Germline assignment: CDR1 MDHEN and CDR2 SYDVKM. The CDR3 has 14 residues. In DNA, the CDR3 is TGTGCCAGCAGTTTCACACAGGACGACTACGAGCAGTACTTC. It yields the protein CASSFTQDDYEQYF.

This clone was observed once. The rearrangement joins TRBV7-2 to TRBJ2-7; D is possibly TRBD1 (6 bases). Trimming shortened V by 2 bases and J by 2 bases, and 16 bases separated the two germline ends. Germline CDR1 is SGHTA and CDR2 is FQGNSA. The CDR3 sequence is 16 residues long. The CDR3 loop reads CASSLFDVRGTYEQYF. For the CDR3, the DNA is TGTGCCAGCAGCTTATTTGATGTCAGGGGCACCTACGAGCAGTACTTC.

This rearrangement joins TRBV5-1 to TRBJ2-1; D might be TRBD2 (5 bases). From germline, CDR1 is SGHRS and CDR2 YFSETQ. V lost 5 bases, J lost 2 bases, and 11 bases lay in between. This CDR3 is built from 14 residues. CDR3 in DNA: TGCGCCAGCAGGCAGGACGGGGCCTACAATGAGCAGTTCTTC. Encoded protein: CASRQDGAYNEQFF.